The rows below give T cell receptor beta chains drawn from one sample of a study of T cell responses to AZD1222 COVID-19 vaccine. Libraries were prepared by immunoSEQ multiplex PCR; TCRdb keeps only in-frame clonotypes and omits some of them. Of fewer than 200,000 clones in the sample, approximately 94% were seen once. Specimen: peripheral blood, collected 28 days after the second AZD1222 dose. The receptors were gathered from an adult who received the AZD1222 COVID-19 vaccine. Both conserved end residues are trimmed from each CDR3. The order of the fields is V gene, J gene, CDR3 protein.

TRBV27	TRBJ2-3	ASSSRRTQTEDTQY
TRBV20-1	TRBJ1-2	SARDSYGYT
TRBV12-3/TRBV12-4	TRBJ1-5	ASSLVGNQPQH
TRBV5-1	TRBJ2-5	ASSQSLAGMETQY
TRBV7-3	TRBJ1-6	ASRRDRASPLH
TRBV3-1/TRBV3-2	TRBJ2-7	ASSQETATGRSEQY
TRBV6-5	TRBJ1-2	ASSYDRVDYGYT
TRBV10-2	TRBJ1-1	ASSESLYGQGAEAF
TRBV21-1	TRBJ1-1	ASRGWGIRNSNTEAF
TRBV27	TRBJ1-5	ASSPEGNQPQH
TRBV18	TRBJ2-7	ASSPGSYEQY
TRBV24-1	TRBJ1-5	ATSGAGGRNQPQH
TRBV24-1	TRBJ1-1	ATRGRLNTEAF
TRBV19	TRBJ1-2	ASRTTGTGGYT
TRBV19	TRBJ2-1	ASSISTGGHNEQF
TRBV5-1	TRBJ2-3	ASSFDSNTDTQY
TRBV3-1/TRBV3-2	TRBJ2-7	ASSQGPNSYEQY
TRBV6-6	TRBJ2-5	ASSVRQGSGETQY
TRBV7-2	TRBJ2-3	ASSRRYTDTQY
TRBV9	TRBJ1-1	ASSEMGNTEAF
TRBV6-5	TRBJ1-2	ASSYSGTDYGYT
TRBV9	TRBJ1-5	ASSGGRQPQH
TRBV28	TRBJ2-1	ASRGVAPGMQF
TRBV12-3/TRBV12-4	TRBJ2-2	ASRTANTGELF
TRBV21-1	TRBJ1-1	ASSNAAGQKGTEAF
TRBV19	TRBJ1-1	ASSIVGEAF
TRBV12-3/TRBV12-4	TRBJ1-2	ASRLQGSGYT
TRBV23-1	TRBJ2-5	ASIRPPGQGKEGRETQY
TRBV6-5	TRBJ1-3	ASSLTGMESTIY
TRBV19	TRBJ2-5	ASTAADFQETQY
TRBV28	TRBJ1-5	ASRPTRYSNQPQH